This T cell receptor (beta chain) originates from a study of response to subunit inactivated influenza vaccine. Findings of the study overall: Authors proposed each seasonal influenza vaccination draws in few new T cells.

TCRdb re-called the RT-PCR reads through MiXCR, storing one row per CDR3 protein. Among a few hundred thousand distinct CDR3 sequences listed, 14% were seen once. Remarks on this clonotype: The target antigen is unknown.

The sample consisted of PBMCs from blood, taken approximately 13 days after vaccination. This receptor was taken from a man between 45 and 60 years old who received an inactivated influenza vaccine.

CDR3 DNA: TGTGCCACCAGTGATAGACAGGTACAAGAGACCCAGTACTTC. This gives the protein CATSDRQVQETQYF. V usage is TRBV24-1 and J usage is TRBJ2-5, with D tentatively TRBD1 (6 bases). V was trimmed by 3 bases and J by 2 bases, leaving 9 bases between them. Germline V lookup: CDR1 KGHDR, CDR2 SFDVKD. The CDR3 consists of 14 residues.